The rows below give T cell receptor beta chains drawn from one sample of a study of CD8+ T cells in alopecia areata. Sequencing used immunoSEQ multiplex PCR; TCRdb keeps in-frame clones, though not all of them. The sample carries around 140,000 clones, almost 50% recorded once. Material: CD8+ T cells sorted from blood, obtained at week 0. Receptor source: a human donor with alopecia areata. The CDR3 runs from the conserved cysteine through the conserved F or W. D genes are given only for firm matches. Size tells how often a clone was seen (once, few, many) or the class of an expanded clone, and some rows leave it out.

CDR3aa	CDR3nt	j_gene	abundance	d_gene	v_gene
CSVEVRQGMGETQYF	TGCAGCGTTGAAGTCCGACAGGGGATGGGGGAGACCCAGTACTTC	TRBJ2-5	.	TRBD1	TRBV29-1
CASSLWDSNQPQHF	TGTGCCAGCAGCTTATGGGACAGCAATCAGCCCCAGCATTTT	TRBJ1-5	.	.	TRBV7-9
CASSLGGRDSYEQYF	TGTGCCAGCAGCCTAGGGGGACGAGACTCCTACGAGCAGTACTTC	TRBJ2-7	few	.	TRBV6-5
CAWKGNTEAFF	TGTGCCTGGAAAGGTAACACTGAAGCTTTCTTT	TRBJ1-1	.	.	TRBV30
CASSFLGGGTNNEQFF	TGTGCCAGCAGTTTCCTCGGCGGGGGGACAAACAATGAGCAGTTCTTC	TRBJ2-1	.	TRBD2	TRBV6-5
CASSYKLAGQPGEQFF	TGTGCCAGCAGCTATAAACTAGCGGGGCAACCGGGTGAGCAGTTCTTC	TRBJ2-1	.	TRBD2	TRBV7-8
CASSPPSNEQFF	TGTGCCAGCAGCCCCCCCTCCAATGAGCAGTTCTTC	TRBJ2-1	few	.	TRBV4-2
CASSQGGEQFF	TGTGCCAGCAGTCAAGGGGGAGAGCAGTTCTTC	TRBJ2-1	.	.	TRBV7-8
CASSQPGTNEQYF	TGCGCCAGCAGCCAACCCGGGACAAACGAGCAGTACTTC	TRBJ2-7	.	.	TRBV4-1
CASSARTPYNEQFF	TGTGCCAGCAGTGCCAGGACACCCTACAATGAGCAGTTCTTC	TRBJ2-1	.	.	TRBV2
CSVEDPRVEAFF	TGCAGCGTTGAAGATCCGAGGGTTGAAGCTTTCTTT	TRBJ1-1	few	.	TRBV29-1
CASSLGGYEQFF	TGTGCCAGCAGCCTCGGGGGGTATGAGCAGTTCTTC	TRBJ2-1	.	TRBD2	TRBV27
CASSLVVDTDYGYTF	TGTGCCAGCAGCTTGGTTGTGGACACAGACTATGGCTACACCTTC	TRBJ1-2	many	.	TRBV5-5
CASSQDVTGNYEQYF	TGTGCCAGCAGCCAAGATGTAACAGGGAACTACGAGCAGTACTTC	TRBJ2-7	.	.	TRBV4-2
CASSQSTGGLGYEQYF	TGTGCCAGCAGCCAATCTACAGGGGGTCTGGGTTACGAGCAGTACTTC	TRBJ2-7	.	TRBD1	TRBV13
CASSVAQGASSYGYTF	TGTGCCAGCAGCGTAGCTCAAGGGGCCAGCAGCTATGGCTACACCTTC	TRBJ1-2	.	.	TRBV9
CASSQAFSSSYNEQFF	TGCGCCAGCAGCCAAGCATTTTCAAGCTCCTACAATGAGCAGTTCTTC	TRBJ2-1	few	.	TRBV4-3
CASIRLQGAGTGELFF	TGTGCCAGCATTCGATTACAGGGGGCCGGGACCGGGGAGCTGTTTTTT	TRBJ2-2	few	TRBD1	TRBV2
CATSSRTGGRGTDTQYF	TGTGCCACCAGCAGTCGGACAGGAGGTCGCGGCACAGATACGCAGTATTTT	TRBJ2-3	few	TRBD1	TRBV15
CASSLDGGEVRPQHF	TGTGCCAGCAGCTTAGACGGGGGCGAGGTACGGCCCCAGCATTTT	TRBJ1-5	.	.	TRBV11-2